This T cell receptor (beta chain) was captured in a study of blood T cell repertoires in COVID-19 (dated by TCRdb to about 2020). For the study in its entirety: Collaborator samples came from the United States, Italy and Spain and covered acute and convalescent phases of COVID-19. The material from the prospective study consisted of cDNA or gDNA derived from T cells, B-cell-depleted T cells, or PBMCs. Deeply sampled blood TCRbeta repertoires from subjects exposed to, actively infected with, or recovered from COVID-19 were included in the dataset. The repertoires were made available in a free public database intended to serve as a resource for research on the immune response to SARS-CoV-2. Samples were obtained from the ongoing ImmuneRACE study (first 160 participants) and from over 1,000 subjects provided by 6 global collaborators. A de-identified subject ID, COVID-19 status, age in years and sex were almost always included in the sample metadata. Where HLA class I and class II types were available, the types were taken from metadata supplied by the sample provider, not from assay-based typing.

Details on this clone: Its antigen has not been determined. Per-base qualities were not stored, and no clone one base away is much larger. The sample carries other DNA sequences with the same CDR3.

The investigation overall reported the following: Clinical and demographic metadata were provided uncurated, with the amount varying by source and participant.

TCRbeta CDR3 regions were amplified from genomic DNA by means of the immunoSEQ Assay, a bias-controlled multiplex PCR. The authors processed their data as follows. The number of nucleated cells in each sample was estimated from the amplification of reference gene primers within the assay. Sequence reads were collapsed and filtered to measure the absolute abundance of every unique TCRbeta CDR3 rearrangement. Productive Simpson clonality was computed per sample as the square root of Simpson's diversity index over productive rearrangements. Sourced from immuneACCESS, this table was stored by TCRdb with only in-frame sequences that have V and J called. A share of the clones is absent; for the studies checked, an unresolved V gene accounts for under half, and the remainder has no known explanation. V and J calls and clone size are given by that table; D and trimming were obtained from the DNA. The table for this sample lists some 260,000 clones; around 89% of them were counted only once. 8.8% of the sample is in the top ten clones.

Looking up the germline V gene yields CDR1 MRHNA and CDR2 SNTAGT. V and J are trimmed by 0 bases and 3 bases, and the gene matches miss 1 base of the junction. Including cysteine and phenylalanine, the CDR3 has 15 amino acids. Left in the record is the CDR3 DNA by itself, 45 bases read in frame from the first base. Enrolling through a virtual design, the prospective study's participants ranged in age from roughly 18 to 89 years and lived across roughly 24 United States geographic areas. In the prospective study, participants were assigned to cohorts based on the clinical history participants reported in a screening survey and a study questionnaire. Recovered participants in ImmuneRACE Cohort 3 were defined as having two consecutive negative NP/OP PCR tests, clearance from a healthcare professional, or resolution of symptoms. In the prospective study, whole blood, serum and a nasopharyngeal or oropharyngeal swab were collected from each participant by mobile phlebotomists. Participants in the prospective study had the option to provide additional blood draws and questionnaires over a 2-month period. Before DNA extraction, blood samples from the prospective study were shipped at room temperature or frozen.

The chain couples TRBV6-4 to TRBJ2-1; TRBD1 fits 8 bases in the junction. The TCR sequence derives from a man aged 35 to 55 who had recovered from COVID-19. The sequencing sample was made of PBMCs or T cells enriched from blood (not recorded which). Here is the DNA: TGTGCCAGCAGTGACTCTACAGGGGGCTACAATGAGCAGTTCTTC. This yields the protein CASSDSTGGYNEQFF.